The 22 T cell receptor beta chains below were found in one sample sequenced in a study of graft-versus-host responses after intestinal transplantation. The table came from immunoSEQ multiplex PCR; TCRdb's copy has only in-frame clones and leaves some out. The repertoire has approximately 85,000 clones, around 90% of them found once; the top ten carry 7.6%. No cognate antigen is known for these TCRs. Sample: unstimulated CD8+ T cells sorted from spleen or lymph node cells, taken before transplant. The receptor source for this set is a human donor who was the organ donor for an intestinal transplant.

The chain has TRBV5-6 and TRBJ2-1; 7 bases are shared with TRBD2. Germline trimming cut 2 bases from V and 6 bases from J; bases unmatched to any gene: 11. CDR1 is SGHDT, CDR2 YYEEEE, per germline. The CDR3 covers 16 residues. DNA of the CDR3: TGTGCCAGCAGCTTTCGGGGACTAACTTCGTCCAATGAGCAGTTCTTC. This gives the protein CASSFRGLTSSNEQFF.

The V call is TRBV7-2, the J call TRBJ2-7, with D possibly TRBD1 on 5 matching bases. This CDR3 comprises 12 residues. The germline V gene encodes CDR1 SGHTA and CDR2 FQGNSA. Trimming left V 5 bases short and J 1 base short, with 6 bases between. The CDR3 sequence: CASSAGSYEQYF. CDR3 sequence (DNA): TGTGCCAGCAGCGCAGGGTCCTACGAGCAGTACTTC.

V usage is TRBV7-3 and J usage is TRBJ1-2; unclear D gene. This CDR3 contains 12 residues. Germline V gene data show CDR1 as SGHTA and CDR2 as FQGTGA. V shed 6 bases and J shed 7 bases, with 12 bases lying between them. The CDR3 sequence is CASRHTEVGYTF. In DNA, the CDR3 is TGTGCCAGCAGACATACAGAAGTTGGCTACACCTTC.

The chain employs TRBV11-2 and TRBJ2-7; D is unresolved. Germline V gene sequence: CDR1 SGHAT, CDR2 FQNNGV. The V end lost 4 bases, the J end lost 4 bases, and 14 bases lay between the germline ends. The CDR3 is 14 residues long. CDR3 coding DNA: TGTGCCAGCAGCTCGACCGATGGAATTTACGAGCAGTACTTC. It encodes CASSSTDGIYEQYF.

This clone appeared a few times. The CDR3 bases are TGTGCCAGCAGCTTGTGGAGCGACAGGGAGGACATTCAGTACTTC. This encodes CASSLWSDREDIQYF. This chain links TRBV5-6 with TRBJ2-4, with D maybe TRBD1 (7 bases). The CDR3 runs 15 residues. Trimming shortened V by 1 base and J by 8 bases, and 16 bases separated the two germline ends. Germline V gene lookup returns CDR1 SGHDT and CDR2 YYEEEE.

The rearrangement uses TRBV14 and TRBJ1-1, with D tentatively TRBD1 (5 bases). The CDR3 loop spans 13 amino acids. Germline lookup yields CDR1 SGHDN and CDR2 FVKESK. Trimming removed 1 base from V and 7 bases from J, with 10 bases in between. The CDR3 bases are TGTGCCAGCAGCCAAGGCTCGGGACTTGAAGCTTTCTTT. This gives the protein CASSQGSGLEAFF.

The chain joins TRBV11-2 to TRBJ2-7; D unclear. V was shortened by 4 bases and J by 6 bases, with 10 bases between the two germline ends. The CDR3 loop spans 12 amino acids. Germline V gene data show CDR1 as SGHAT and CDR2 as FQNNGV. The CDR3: CASSSLTVEQYF. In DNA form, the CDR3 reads TGTGCCAGCAGCTCCCTCACGGTCGAGCAGTACTTC. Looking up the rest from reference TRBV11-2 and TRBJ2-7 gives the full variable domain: EAGVAQSPRYKIIEKRQSVAFWCNPISGHATLYWYQQILGQGPKLLIQFQNNGVVDDSQLPKDRFSAERLKGVDSTLKIQPAKLEDSAVYLCASSSLTVEQYFGPGTRLTVT.

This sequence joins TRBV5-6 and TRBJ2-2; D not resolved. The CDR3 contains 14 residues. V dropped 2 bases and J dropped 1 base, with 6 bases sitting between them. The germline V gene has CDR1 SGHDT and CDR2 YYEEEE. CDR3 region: CASSFTVNTGELFF. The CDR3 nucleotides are TGTGCCAGCAGCTTCACAGTGAACACCGGGGAGCTGTTTTTT.

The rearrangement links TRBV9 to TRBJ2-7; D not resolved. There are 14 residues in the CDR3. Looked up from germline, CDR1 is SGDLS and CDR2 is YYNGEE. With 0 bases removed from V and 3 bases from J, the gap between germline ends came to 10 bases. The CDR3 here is CASSVGDNGYEQYF. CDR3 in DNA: TGTGCCAGCAGCGTAGGTGATAATGGCTACGAGCAGTACTTC.

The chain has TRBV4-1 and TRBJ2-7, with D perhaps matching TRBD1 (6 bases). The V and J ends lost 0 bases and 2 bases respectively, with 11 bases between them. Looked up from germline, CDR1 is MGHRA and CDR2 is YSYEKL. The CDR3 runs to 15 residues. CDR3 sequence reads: CASSQETGPTYEQYF. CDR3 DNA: TGCGCCAGCAGCCAAGAGACAGGTCCCACCTACGAGCAGTACTTC.

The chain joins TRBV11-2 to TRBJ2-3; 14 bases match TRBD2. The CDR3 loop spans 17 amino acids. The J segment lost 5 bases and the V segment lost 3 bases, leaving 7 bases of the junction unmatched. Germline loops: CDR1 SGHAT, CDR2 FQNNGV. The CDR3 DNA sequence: TGTGCCAGCAGCTTGGGGACTAGCGGGGGCCCGGGAGATACGCAGTATTTT. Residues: CASSLGTSGGPGDTQYF.

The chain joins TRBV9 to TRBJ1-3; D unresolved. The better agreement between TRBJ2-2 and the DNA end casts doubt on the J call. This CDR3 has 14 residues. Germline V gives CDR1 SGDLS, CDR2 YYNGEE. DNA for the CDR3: TGTGCCAGCAGCGTAGCTATGGGGACCGGGGAGCTGTTTTTT. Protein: CASSVAMGTGELFF.

CDR3 bases: TGTGCCAGCGCTTTTCCGACAGCCTCGTCTGGCACCATATATTTT. It codes for CASAFPTASSGTIYF. The gene calls are TRBV6-5 and TRBJ1-3; possibly TRBD1 for D (5 bases). This CDR3 spans 15 amino acids. V gave up 8 bases and J gave up 9 bases, with 23 bases separating them. Germline loops: CDR1 MNHEY, CDR2 SVGAGI.

Written as DNA, the CDR3 is TGTGCCAGCAGCCAACTCCTCCTGGAAAGTGGGGAGCAGTTCTTC. It codes for CASSQLLLESGEQFF. The rearrangement joins TRBV4-2 to TRBJ2-1, with unresolved D. Trimming removed 2 bases from V and 10 bases from J, with 18 bases in between. This CDR3 region has 15 residues. Germline CDR1 reads LGHNA; CDR2 reads YNFKEQ.

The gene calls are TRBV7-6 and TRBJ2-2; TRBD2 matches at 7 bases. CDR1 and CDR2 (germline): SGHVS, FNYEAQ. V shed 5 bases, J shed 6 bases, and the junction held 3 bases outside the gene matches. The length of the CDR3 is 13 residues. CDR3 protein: CASSLAGAGELFF. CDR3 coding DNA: TGTGCCAGCAGCCTTGCGGGGGCCGGGGAGCTGTTTTTT.

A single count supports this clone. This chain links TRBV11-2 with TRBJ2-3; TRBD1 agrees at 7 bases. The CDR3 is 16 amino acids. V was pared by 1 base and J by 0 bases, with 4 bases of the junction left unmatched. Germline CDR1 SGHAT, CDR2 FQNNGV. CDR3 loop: CASSLGAGGSTDTQYF. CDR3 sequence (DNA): TGTGCCAGCAGCTTAGGGGCAGGGGGAAGCACAGATACGCAGTATTTT.

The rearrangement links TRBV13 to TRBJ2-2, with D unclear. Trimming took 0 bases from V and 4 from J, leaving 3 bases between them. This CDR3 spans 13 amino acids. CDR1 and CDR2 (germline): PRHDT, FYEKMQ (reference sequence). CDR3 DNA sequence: TGTGCCAGCAGCTTAGGTGGCACCGGGGAGCTGTTTTTT. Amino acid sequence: CASSLGGTGELFF. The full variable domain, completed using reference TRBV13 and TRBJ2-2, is AAGVIQSPRHLIKEKRETATLKCYPIPRHDTVYWYQQGPGQDPQFLISFYEKMQSDKGSIPDRFSAQQFSDYHSELNMSSLELGDSALYFCASSLGGTGELFFGEGSRLTVL.

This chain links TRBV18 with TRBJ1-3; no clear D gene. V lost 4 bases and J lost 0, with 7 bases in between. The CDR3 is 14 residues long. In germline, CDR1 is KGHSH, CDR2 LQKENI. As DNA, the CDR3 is TGTGCCAGCTCACAACAGATCTCTGGAAACACCATATATTTT. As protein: CASSQQISGNTIYF.

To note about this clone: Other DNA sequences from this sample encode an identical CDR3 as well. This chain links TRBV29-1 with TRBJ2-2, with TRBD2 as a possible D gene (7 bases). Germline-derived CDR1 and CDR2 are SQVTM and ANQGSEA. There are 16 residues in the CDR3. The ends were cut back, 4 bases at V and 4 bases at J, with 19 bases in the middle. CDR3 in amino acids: CSVGGRGGLATGELFF. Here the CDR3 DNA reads TGCAGCGTTGGGGGGCGGGGAGGGCTGGCCACCGGGGAGCTGTTTTTT.

Here the CDR3 reads CASSPTQGAGSPLHF. CDR3 in DNA: TGTGCCAGCAGCCCTACCCAGGGGGCTGGATCACCCCTCCACTTT. The chain joins TRBV11-3 to TRBJ1-6; TRBD1 agrees at 8 bases. The germline V gene encodes CDR1 SGHNT and CDR2 YENEEA. Trimming cost V 5 bases and J 10 bases; bases outside gene matches: 10. The CDR3 is 15 residues long.

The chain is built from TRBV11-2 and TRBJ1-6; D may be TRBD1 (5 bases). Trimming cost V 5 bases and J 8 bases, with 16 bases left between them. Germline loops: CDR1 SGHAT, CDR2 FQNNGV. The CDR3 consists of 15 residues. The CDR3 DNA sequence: TGTGCCAGCAGCGGATCGACAGTTGGCGATTCACCCCTCCACTTT. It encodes CASSGSTVGDSPLHF. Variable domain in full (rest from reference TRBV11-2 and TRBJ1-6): EAGVAQSPRYKIIEKRQSVAFWCNPISGHATLYWYQQILGQGPKLLIQFQNNGVVDDSQLPKDRFSAERLKGVDSTLKIQPAKLEDSAVYLCASSGSTVGDSPLHFGNGTRLTVT.

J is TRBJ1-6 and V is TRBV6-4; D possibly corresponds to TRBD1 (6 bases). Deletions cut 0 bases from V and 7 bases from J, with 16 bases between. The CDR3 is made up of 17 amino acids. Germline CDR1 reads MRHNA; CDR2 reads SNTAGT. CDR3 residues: CASSDSGENRENSPLHF. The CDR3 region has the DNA TGTGCCAGCAGTGACTCCGGTGAAAACAGGGAAAATTCACCCCTCCACTTT.